This T cell receptor beta chain stems from a study of identifying expanded T cells in peripheral blood (dated by TCRdb to the late 2010s). For context, the study as a whole: Separate aliquots of the same genomic DNA pool were sequenced to produce technical replicates, and four replicates were compared in pairs.

In the case of this clone: There is no known antigen for this receptor. Base-call qualities are not available, and no considerably larger clone is one nucleotide away.

Spanning cysteine to phenylalanine, the CDR3 consists of 15 amino acids. Just CDR3 DNA is preserved here, 45 bases in frame from base 1. The germline V gene gives CDR1 as SGHDT and CDR2 as YYEEEE. V is pared back by 4 bases and J by 0 bases, with 11 bases lying between the germline termini. TCRbeta CDR3 regions were profiled with the immunoSEQ Assay using bias-controlled multiplex PCR amplification of genomic DNA. Per the authors' processing: To quantify the absolute abundance of each unique TCRbeta CDR3 region, the sequences were collapsed and filtered. Differential abundance was tested with two models: a binomial (Fisher-equivalent) model and a beta-binomial model that adds time-dependent variance fitted from healthy donors. Clones with fewer than 5 combined templates were excluded, and clones with Benjamini-Hochberg FDR below 0.01 were called differentially abundant. Using the form v = (b*log(k)+a)^2, the beta-binomial variance was modeled as a function of the total template count across the two samples. TCRdb limited this immuneACCESS table to in-frame rearrangements with V and J called. A share of clones is missing; checked studies link under half to unresolved V genes, and the rest is unexplained. The DNA was the basis for D and trimming; V, J and clone size are from that table. Present in this sample are about 90,000 clones, around 87% of which were seen just once. The top ten hold roughly 5.3% of the sample.

Study-level results and caveats: The authors expected that over much longer intervals, such as months to years, biological variance in healthy repertoires might increase even further. Across all healthy-donor time intervals, the beta-binomial model significantly lowered both the number of clones called differentially abundant and the false-positive rate. Between technical replicates the binomial model flagged roughly 1.2 differentially abundant clones, whereas over roughly two weeks the binomial model flagged about 16.4 and over roughly 4 weeks approximately 20. Across all healthy donors, variance in clone template counts between approximately 2-week samples was found to increase significantly with total template count.

During the collection period, no infections or other immune events were recorded for the healthy donors. Blood repertoires from healthy donors were used as a training cohort for calibrating time-dependent variance in a beta-binomial model of differential abundance of T-cell clones. The training cohort was composed of around ten healthy donors, 3 female and 7 male. An age range of about 29 to 65 years, with an average of around 42 years, was recorded for the donors. Whole blood from each healthy donor was obtained from a commercial supplier and was collected at three time points roughly two weeks apart. For immunosequencing, genomic DNA was extracted from unsorted whole blood.

In this chain, TRBV5-6 is recombined with TRBJ2-1; perhaps TRBD1 is the D gene, with 6 bases matching. This TCR was recovered from a person aged 18 to 75 in good health. Sequenced material: blood. The nucleotide sequence reads as follows: TGTGCCAGCAGCCCGACAGGCCGCTCCTACAATGAGCAGTTCTTC. Its coded protein is CASSPTGRSYNEQFF.